Reported below is one T cell receptor beta chain. This clone came up once. Its binding antigen is unknown. Per-nucleotide qualities are absent, and no much larger clonotype sits a single base away. TCR CDR3 regions were amplified from genomic DNA by multiplex PCR using the deep immunoSEQ assay. Extracted genomic DNA from each cell subset was distributed evenly across all wells of several immunoSEQ 96-well plates, and each plate was treated as a replicate. For sorted subsets, about 200 ng genomic DNA, equal to tens of thousands of T cell genomes, was loaded into each replicate PCR. The purified libraries were quantified using a Qubit 3.0 fluorometer, sized with a Bioanalyzer 2100, and then quantified again using the KAPA Library Quantification kit. Every immunoSEQ 96-well plate was sequenced on a dedicated single-read 150-cycle Illumina NextSeq 550 flow cell. The original pipeline was this. Because the immunoSEQ output held only junctional sequences and lacked quality scores, the filtering could not match the filtering applied to full-length reads. To assign V/J genes and CDR3, sequences were annotated using PyIR, a Python wrapper for IgBLAST v1.9, with IMGT germline references. Any read was removed if the V/J assignment was weak (E-value above 1e-6), the CDR3 was missing, or the read contained stop codons, out-of-frame junctions, or ambiguous translated residues. V3J clonotypes were defined as sequences sharing an identical inferred V gene, J gene, and CDR3 amino acid sequence. Percentage overlap between repertoires was calculated by dividing the number of shared unique clonotypes by the size of the smaller repertoire. Three approaches were used to assess repertoire richness: RTK rarefaction, the Chao1 estimator, and Recon v2.1 estimates of unobserved clonotypes. Generation probabilities were computed with OLGA for all TCRbeta clonotypes obtained by the gDNA method from several donors. The clones in this table, taken by TCRdb from immuneACCESS, are in-frame only. Not every clone is retained; where verified, under half of the shortfall comes from an unresolved V gene, and the cause of the rest is unknown. The V and J calls and clone size come from that table; D and trimming were worked out from the DNA. In this sample the table shows about 2.2 million clones, 85% to 95% of which occur a single time. In total, the top ten clones hold about 1.8% of the sample.

This entry comes from a study of shared clonotypes between healthy human individuals (TCRdb year 2020). About the investigation overall: Three men and a couple of women, aged 18 to 49 years, made up the cohort. For each donor, CD4 naive and CD4 memory were each given three plates, CD8 naive was given two plates, and CD8 memory was given one plate. Blood TCR repertoires of five healthy adults were deeply sequenced to estimate repertoire size and the extent of clonotype sharing between individuals. Different laboratories and diverse techniques were used to prepare libraries and sequence TCR repertoires, to increase sequencing depth and limit assay-specific biases. Per donor, leukapheresis produced somewhere between about 0.94 and 9.5 billion PBMCs.

The CDR3 sequence holds 13 residues, the cysteine and phenylalanine included. The kept DNA is CDR3 alone, 39 bases in frame from the first base. V ends up 4 bases short and J 9 bases short, with an unmatched junction base count of 7. Looking up the germline V gene (reference sequence) yields CDR1 SEHNR and CDR2 FQNEAQ. CD8 naive samples consisted of CD45RO-negative cells that were positively selected for CCR7, yielding a CD45RA+CCR7+ population without TemRA cells. Donors were healthy HIV-negative adults with no recently reported acute infections or vaccinations. Every donor was a Caucasian adult living in Nashville, Tennessee, USA. Blood was collected by leukapheresis, and PBMCs were isolated by Ficoll-Histopaque density gradient centrifugation and then cryopreserved in liquid nitrogen vapor phase. Analytical flow cytometry was used to check the purity and quantity of each magnetically sorted T cell population. Genomic DNA was isolated from each sorted fraction and quantified by UV absorbance on a Nanodrop 2000c.

The full study reports these points: Sharing across a few donors was observed for approximately 5% of naive CD4, 3% to 3.5% of naive CD8, about 2.3% of memory CD4, and about 0.4% of memory CD8 clonotypes. The small number of donors limited the genetic and exposure-history diversity represented. Sampling was restricted to blood, and TCR repertoires in tissue are likely to differ from TCR repertoires in blood. Compared with non-shared clonotypes, the clonotypes found in all four sorted-subset donors had higher generation probabilities. Rarefaction of sorted-subset datasets indicated incomplete sequencing despite the large sequencing depth. Based on pairwise subsampling, the degree of clonotype sharing among donors was expected to be affected by sequencing depth. Larger estimated clonotype richness was generally found for naive subsets than for memory subsets.

This sequence originates from a man aged 18 to 35 in good health. Some clones in this sample may be carry-over from other donors' samples. The specimen sequenced was naive CD8+ T cells from PBMCs. The cell subset or site tag for this specimen amounts to: CD45RA+CCR7+. In this chain, TRBV7-9 is recombined with TRBJ2-3; 7 central nucleotides agree with TRBD1. The base sequence is TGTGCCAGCAGCTCACAGGGGCTAGGAACGCAGTATTTT. Its protein reads: CASSSQGLGTQYF.